These 21 T cell receptor beta chains were sequenced from one sample in a study of blood T cell repertoires in COVID-19. Libraries were prepared by immunoSEQ multiplex PCR; TCRdb keeps only in-frame clonotypes and omits some of them. The table includes about 460,000 clones, approximately 90% detected once. The material sequenced was PBMCs or T cells enriched from blood (not recorded which). The source is a woman aged 55-70 years who had recovered from COVID-19.

V usage is TRBV5-1 and J usage is TRBJ2-7, with 7 bases fitting TRBD1. Germline lookup yields CDR1 SGHRS and CDR2 YFSETQ. The length of the CDR3 is 13 residues. V was pared by 0 bases and J by 5 bases, with 2 bases of the junction left unmatched. CDR3: CASSLVGQNEQYF. The CDR3 nucleotides read TGCGCCAGCAGCTTGGTGGGACAGAACGAGCAGTACTTC.

Comments on this clone: The sample has other DNA sequences that encode this CDR3 too. The J gene is TRBJ2-1, the V gene TRBV5-4; possible D gene TRBD2, 5 bases. Germline CDR1 and CDR2: SGHNT and YYREEE (reference sequence). This CDR3 has 15 residues. V was pared by 0 bases and J by 0 bases, with 7 bases between. The CDR3 loop is CASSLDRGSYNEQFF. CDR3 in DNA: TGTGCCAGCAGCTTGGATCGGGGCTCCTACAATGAGCAGTTCTTC.

This chain links TRBV21-1 with TRBJ2-7; the DNA was not compared with TRBD1, the D call given in the table. TRBV21-1 is flagged as a pseudogene. The CDR3 extends over 16 amino acids. The CDR3 DNA reads TGTGCCAGCAGCCCTGGGGGACAGGGGACCCCCTACGAGCAGTACTTC. This sequence encodes CASSPGGQGTPYEQYF.

This clone was detected once. The chain combines TRBV6-5 with TRBJ1-2; 7 positions match TRBD1. Per germline, CDR1 MNHEY and CDR2 SVGAGI. Trimming at V came to 5 bases and at J to 7 bases, leaving 4 bases not matched to a gene. There are 12 residues in the CDR3. CDR3 residues: CASSRQGLGYTF. The CDR3 DNA follows: TGTGCCAGCAGTAGACAGGGCCTTGGCTACACCTTC.

This sequence joins TRBV6-5 and TRBJ1-2; 7 positions match TRBD1. The CDR3 consists of 12 residues. Germline CDR1 and CDR2: MNHEY and SVGAGI. The V segment lost 6 bases and the J segment 6 bases; nucleotides outside the gene matches: 4. This CDR3 is CASSPQGDGYTF. The CDR3 DNA reads as TGTGCCAGCAGCCCCCAGGGGGATGGCTACACCTTC.

The genes are TRBV28 and TRBJ1-5; 8 bases line up with TRBD1. The CDR3 consists of 13 residues. V gave up 7 bases and J gave up 5 bases; unmatched junction bases: 4. CDR1 is MDHEN and CDR2 is SYDVKM in the germline V gene. The CDR3 nucleotides read TGTGCCAGCATCGGGACAGGTTATCAGCCCCAGCATTTT. Translated: CASIGTGYQPQHF.

This chain joins TRBV15 and TRBJ2-1; tentatively, D is TRBD1 (6 bases). The germline V gene encodes CDR1 LNHNV and CDR2 YYDKDF (reference sequence). V lost 0 bases and J lost 8, with 17 bases in between. The CDR3 has 16 residues. The CDR3 DNA reads TGTGCCACCAGCAGAGATAACAGGGTTGGGGTGGATGAGCAGTTCTTC. It encodes CATSRDNRVGVDEQFF. Variable domain in full (rest from reference TRBV15 and TRBJ2-1): DAMVIQNPRYQVTQFGKPVTLSCSQTLNHNVMYWYQQKSSQAPKLLFHYYDKDFNNEADTPDNFQSRRPNTSFCFLDIRSPGLGDTAMYLCATSRDNRVGVDEQFFGPGTRLTVL.

The chain uses TRBV7-8 and TRBJ1-1; no definite D call. From germline, CDR1 is SGHVS and CDR2 FQNEAQ. This CDR3 spans 14 amino acids. The V gene lost 5 bases and the J gene lost 1 base, with 11 bases spanning the gap. CDR3 DNA sequence: TGTGCCAGCAGCCCAACGGGAGAGAACACTGAAGCTTTCTTT. It yields the protein CASSPTGENTEAFF.

As for this clone: This sample also contains other DNA sequences that code for the same CDR3. V is TRBV18 and J is TRBJ1-1; D possibly corresponds to TRBD1 (5 bases). Trimming stripped 5 bases from V and 1 base from J, with 8 bases between. The length of the CDR3 is 13 residues. Germline CDR1 reads KGHSH; CDR2 reads LQKENI. In DNA form, the CDR3 reads TGTGCCAGCTCATCTACAGGGAACACTGAAGCTTTCTTT. It yields the protein CASSSTGNTEAFF.

This chain connects TRBV5-6 to TRBJ1-1; D is unresolved. Trimming took off 4 bases at V and 8 bases at J, with 12 bases between the two ends. CDR1 is SGHDT and CDR2 is YYEEEE in the germline V gene. The CDR3 sequence is 12 residues long. The CDR3 spells CASSRRWREAFF. The CDR3 nucleotides are TGTGCCAGCAGCCGCCGATGGAGGGAAGCTTTCTTT.

The genes are TRBV3-1 (or the pseudogene TRBV3-2) and TRBJ2-5; 8 bases match TRBD1. CDR1 and CDR2 from the germline V gene are LGHDT and YNNKEL (reference sequence). The CDR3 totals 13 residues. With 5 bases clipped from V and 4 bases from J, the junction kept 3 bases outside the gene matches. This chain's CDR3 is CASSRTGLETQYF. The CDR3 nucleotides read TGTGCCAGCAGCAGGACAGGGTTAGAGACCCAGTACTTC.

The chain links TRBV7-2 to TRBJ2-3, with D possibly matching TRBD2 (6 bases). Germline V gives CDR1 SGHTA, CDR2 FQGNSA. Deletions cut 5 bases from V and 0 bases from J, with 9 bases between. There are 14 residues in the CDR3. The CDR3 loop reads CASSRDLSTDTQYF. CDR3 in DNA: TGTGCCAGCAGCCGGGACTTAAGCACAGATACGCAGTATTTT.

The chain carries TRBV6-5 and TRBJ2-7, with D maybe TRBD1 (6 bases). Trimming removed 7 bases at V and 2 bases at J, with 12 bases between. This CDR3 comprises 13 residues. CDR1 is MNHEY and CDR2 is SVGAGI in the germline V gene. CDR3 coding DNA: TGTGCCAGCACGGCCAGGGGTACCTACGAGCAGTACGTC. Translating gives CASTARGTYEQYV.

The rearrangement links TRBV11-2 to TRBJ2-7, with TRBD1 matching over 8 bases. This CDR3 spans 15 amino acids. Germline V gives CDR1 SGHAT, CDR2 FQNNGV. Germline trimming cut 2 bases from V and 0 bases from J; bases unmatched to any gene: 3. The chain's CDR3 is CASSLWTGPSYEQYF. The CDR3 region has the DNA TGTGCCAGCAGCTTATGGACAGGGCCCTCCTACGAGCAGTACTTC.

This rearrangement joins TRBV27 to TRBJ1-1, with D hard to call. The ends were cut back, 0 bases at V and 8 bases at J, with 10 bases in the middle. Germline V gene lookup returns CDR1 MNHEY and CDR2 SMNVEV (reference sequence). The length of the CDR3 is 13 residues. CDR3 residues: CASSLSTTGEAFF. CDR3 DNA sequence: TGTGCCAGCAGTTTATCGACTACGGGCGAAGCTTTCTTT.

V is TRBV19 and J is TRBJ2-2; possible D gene TRBD1, 6 bases. The V gene lost 8 bases and the J gene lost 7 bases, with 17 bases spanning the gap. Germline V gives CDR1 LNHDA, CDR2 SQIVND (reference sequence). The length of the CDR3 is 14 residues. CDR3 nucleotides: TGTGCCAGTCATCCCACAGGGTTGAGCGGGGAGCTGTTTTTT. Translated: CASHPTGLSGELFF.

This clone is a singleton in its sample. The chain links TRBV5-6 to TRBJ2-7; perhaps TRBD1 as D (6 bases). CDR1 is SGHDT and CDR2 is YYEEEE in the germline V gene. The CDR3 consists of 14 residues. V lost 3 bases and J lost 0, with 10 bases in between. The CDR3 nucleotides are TGTGCCAGCAGCTGGGGGACAAGCTCCTACGAGCAGTACGTC. This gives the protein CASSWGTSSYEQYV.

The rearrangement joins TRBV30 to TRBJ1-5; tentatively, D is TRBD1 (5 bases). Looked up from germline, CDR1 is GTSNPN and CDR2 is SVGIG (reference sequence). The CDR3 is 15 residues long. V was shortened by 1 base and J by 2 bases, with 12 bases between the two germline ends. For the CDR3, the DNA is TGTGCCTGGAGTGGGGCGACAGAAGGCAATCAGCCCCAGCATTTT. This gives the protein CAWSGATEGNQPQHF. Full variable domain (remainder filled in from reference TRBV30 and TRBJ1-5): SQTIHQWPATLVQPVGSPLSLECTVEGTSNPNLYWYRQAAGRGLQLLFYSVGIGQISSEVPQNLSASRPQDRQFILSSKKLLLSDSGFYLCAWSGATEGNQPQHFGDGTRLSIL.

This chain uses TRBV11-2 with TRBJ2-7; a possible D gene is TRBD1 (6 bases). The length of the CDR3 is 12 residues. V was pared by 6 bases and J by 3 bases, with 9 bases between. The germline gives CDR1 SGHAT, CDR2 FQNNGV. This CDR3 reads CASSWDNYEQYV. As DNA, the CDR3 is TGTGCCAGCAGTTGGGACAACTACGAGCAGTACGTC.

Remarks on this clone: Other DNA sequences in this specimen translate into the identical CDR3. This chain connects TRBV7-2 to TRBJ2-3; D remains ambiguous. The germline gives CDR1 SGHTA, CDR2 FQGNSA. The CDR3 runs to 12 residues. Trimming removed 4 bases from V and 3 bases from J, with 5 bases in between. The CDR3: CASSSLTDTQYF. Here the CDR3 DNA reads TGTGCCAGCAGCTCCCTTACAGATACGCAGTATTTT.

This clone was found a few times. V usage is TRBV30 and J usage is TRBJ2-3; 7 nucleotides agree with TRBD1. Trimming removed 4 bases from V and 3 bases from J; junction bases left unmatched: 7. This CDR3 is built from 14 residues. Per germline, CDR1 GTSNPN and CDR2 SVGIG (reference sequence). The CDR3 DNA follows: TGTGCCTGGACTACAGGGGTTTCGACAGATACGCAGTATTTT. It encodes CAWTTGVSTDTQYF.